Listed below are T cell receptor beta chains from one sample, sequenced in a study of blood T cell repertoires in COVID-19. TCRdb's copy holds only in-frame clones and misses some; the assay was immunoSEQ multiplex PCR. The profile covers roughly 230,000 clones, with approximately 83% appearing a single time and around 4.4% taken by the ten largest. The sequenced material came from peripheral blood. These receptors were collected from a man aged 50 to 60 with active or convalescent COVID-19. Both conserved end residues are trimmed from each CDR3. A D gene is named only where the DNA matches it firmly.

TRBJ1-1	.	TRBV27	ASGRTAEAF
TRBJ1-1	.	TRBV20-1	SASRGAEVSVTEAF
TRBJ1-1	.	TRBV29-1	SAIQGDLNTEAF
TRBJ2-1	.	TRBV7-3	ASSLNPGGNYNEQF
TRBJ1-2	.	TRBV3-1/TRBV3-2	ASSQRPAGDGDGYT
TRBJ1-6	TRBD1	TRBV2	ASRGTGGSPLH
TRBJ2-1	.	TRBV7-9	ASSPAVAYNEQF
TRBJ1-6	.	TRBV28	ASSRPGTNSPLH
TRBJ2-3	TRBD2	TRBV14	ASSQRGTSGTDTQY
TRBJ2-4	TRBD1	TRBV9	ASSVGGGRDKNIQY
TRBJ2-5	TRBD2	TRBV2	ASLRRSGGGPQETQY
TRBJ2-7	.	TRBV3-1/TRBV3-2	ASSHLRTAYSYEQY
TRBJ2-7	.	TRBV29-1	SVATAISYEQY
TRBJ1-1	.	TRBV28	ASRVHGRGGNTEAF
TRBJ2-1	.	TRBV6-2/TRBV6-3	ASSTTHTGTPRGNEQF
TRBJ2-5	TRBD2	TRBV19	ASTYGSGGPQETQY
TRBJ1-1	.	TRBV2	AREVRGGGAEAF
TRBJ2-6	TRBD1	TRBV18	ASSPGTGNANVLT
TRBJ1-5	.	TRBV28	ASSLNRDQPQH
TRBJ1-6	TRBD1	TRBV30	AWTPDRGYNSPLH
TRBJ1-3	.	TRBV7-9	ASSLDRRRGENTIY
TRBJ2-1	TRBD2	TRBV2	ASRETGTTYNEQF
TRBJ2-7	TRBD1	TRBV27	ASSLRTGHYEQY
TRBJ1-2	TRBD1	TRBV3-1/TRBV3-2	ASSQERGNRGGYT
TRBJ2-7	.	TRBV3-1/TRBV3-2	ASSQERRSYEQY
TRBJ1-6	TRBD1	TRBV28	ASFGQGNSPLH
TRBJ1-6	TRBD1	TRBV5-6	ASSSPDRGQDSPLH
TRBJ2-1	.	TRBV3-1/TRBV3-2	ASSQDLDNEQF
TRBJ1-2	.	TRBV19	ASSIDSEYGYT
TRBJ1-2	.	TRBV14	ASSPFGDNYGYT
TRBJ1-4	TRBD1	TRBV9	ASSPRTGHNEKLF
TRBJ2-1	.	TRBV5-5	ASSGAGSTYNEQF
TRBJ1-3	.	TRBV29-1	SVGAPRGDTIY
TRBJ2-2	TRBD2	TRBV3-1/TRBV3-2	ASSKGLAGQNTGELF
TRBJ2-3	TRBD1	TRBV10-3	ATQLDRGATDTQY
TRBJ1-2	TRBD1	TRBV10-3	ATWDSSLYGYT
TRBJ2-3	.	TRBV5-1	ASSEPGQSTDTQY
TRBJ2-5	TRBD2	TRBV19	ASSRGLAGGLEETQY
TRBJ1-3	.	TRBV30	AWSSGAGNTIY
TRBJ2-7	TRBD2	TRBV4-3	ASSLHPSGLAGDKSSYEQY
TRBJ1-5	.	TRBV6-1	ASSDLQPQH
TRBJ1-1	.	TRBV6-2/TRBV6-3	ASSPSPGGTEAF
TRBJ2-7	TRBD1	TRBV9	ASSLRQGELDEQY
TRBJ2-7	.	TRBV25-1	ASSEFISEQY
TRBJ1-2	TRBD1	TRBV7-9	ASSDTGQGNYGYT
TRBJ1-6	.	TRBV10-3	AITRLPHDSPLH
TRBJ1-2	.	TRBV30	AWSALFSDGYT
TRBJ2-5	TRBD1	TRBV28	ASSPPGQGRETQY
TRBJ1-3	.	TRBV7-3	ASSLTGGSGNTIY
TRBJ1-6	TRBD1	TRBV24-1	APKNGDRSVNSPLH
TRBJ1-2	.	TRBV7-2	ASSPLQGSYGYT
TRBJ2-4	TRBD1	TRBV30	AWRTGGDIQY
TRBJ1-5	.	TRBV6-6	ASSPREGLRLNQPQH
TRBJ1-5	.	TRBV6-5	ASSRQAVDQPQH
TRBJ1-4	TRBD1	TRBV18	ASSPTTGQGSLNEKLF
TRBJ2-7	TRBD1	TRBV5-8	ASSRTGFSGEQY
TRBJ1-4	.	TRBV28	ASSLAGGTNEKLF
TRBJ1-1	.	TRBV6-4	ASSEGRGTEAF
TRBJ2-1	.	TRBV19	ASSIVAGATDEQF